A selection of T cell receptor beta chains follows, all from one sample in a study of beta chain features in type 1 diabetes. TCRdb's copy holds only in-frame clones and misses some; the assay was immunoSEQ multiplex PCR. The sample contains about 620,000 clones, roughly 15% of which appear only once. Sequencing used naive CD4+ T cells from blood. These receptors were taken from a man aged 18 to 35 in good health. Both conserved end residues are part of each CDR3. The D gene is left open where the match is weak. Clone size is not always given. Where it is, it says once, few, many or a class for expanded clones.

>TRBV7-9|TRBJ2-6|TRBD2|NA
CASSPIGLAKSSGANVLTF
TGTGCCAGCAGCCCTATTGGACTAGCGAAAAGCTCTGGGGCCAACGTCCTGACTTTC
>TRBV29-1|TRBJ1-5|TRBD1|few
CSVGDSSNQPQHF
TGCAGCGTGGGGGACAGTAGCAATCAGCCCCAGCATTTT
>TRBV29-1|TRBJ2-3|NA|few
CSVEDPKGVPQFSSTDTQYF
TGCAGCGTTGAAGACCCTAAGGGGGTGCCCCAATTCTCTAGCACAGATACGCAGTATTTT
>TRBV2|TRBJ1-2|NA|few
CASSEDWNYGYTF
TGTGCCAGCAGTGAAGACTGGAACTATGGCTACACCTTC
>TRBV9|TRBJ2-5|NA|NA
CASSVSGLNQETQYF
TGTGCCAGCAGCGTTAGCGGACTGAACCAAGAGACCCAGTACTTC
>TRBV7-8|TRBJ2-3|NA|few
CASSLVGGWSTDTQYF
TGTGCCAGCAGCTTAGTTGGAGGGTGGAGCACAGATACGCAGTATTTT
>TRBV7-2|TRBJ2-7|TRBD2|NA
CASSYTSGSYEQYF
TGTGCCAGCAGCTATACTAGCGGGTCCTACGAGCAGTACTTC
>TRBV6-1|TRBJ2-4|TRBD1|few
CASSVLTGAKNIQYF
TGTGCCAGCAGTGTATTGACAGGGGCCAAAAACATTCAGTACTTC
>TRBV4-3|TRBJ1-2|NA|NA
CASSQEGGVGYTF
TGCGCCAGCAGCCAAGAGGGGGGTGTGGGCTACACCTTC
>TRBV5-4|TRBJ2-7|NA|few
CASSFNSQGHYEQYF
TGTGCCAGCAGCTTTAACTCTCAGGGGCACTACGAGCAGTACTTC
>TRBV4-1|TRBJ2-3|NA|few
CASSQDGRADTQYF
TGCGCCAGCAGCCAAGATGGTCGGGCCGATACGCAGTATTTT
>TRBV6-5|TRBJ1-2|NA|NA
CASIHPYYGYTF
TGTGCCAGCATCCACCCTTACTATGGCTACACCTTC
>TRBV10-3|TRBJ1-5|NA|NA
CAISESRKKEPQHF
TGTGCCATCAGTGAGTCGAGAAAAAAGGAGCCCCAGCATTTT
>TRBV4-2|TRBJ2-7|NA|few
CASSYQASDNEQYF
TGTGCCAGCAGCTACCAGGCTTCCGACAACGAGCAGTACTTC
>TRBV5-6|TRBJ2-5|NA|NA
CASSSGTSQYF
TGTGCCAGCAGCTCCGGGACGTCCCAGTACTTC
>TRBV4-3|TRBJ1-1|NA|NA
CASSQDRSGRRNTEAFF
TGCGCCAGCAGCCAAGATAGATCGGGCAGGCGGAACACTGAAGCTTTCTTT
>TRBV7-6|TRBJ1-1|TRBD1|NA
CASSLRQGDTEAFF
TGTGCCAGCAGCTTACGGCAGGGGGACACTGAAGCTTTCTTT
>TRBV19|TRBJ1-2|NA|NA
CASSVAGANYGYTF
TGTGCCAGTAGTGTCGCAGGGGCCAACTATGGCTACACCTTC
>TRBV7-2|TRBJ2-3|NA|NA
CASSLIGSGSTDTQYF
TGTGCCAGCAGCTTAATCGGCTCGGGTAGCACAGATACGCAGTATTTT
>TRBV19|TRBJ1-1|TRBD1|few
CASSTQGTELVITEAFF
TGTGCCAGTAGTACACAAGGGACAGAGCTGGTGATCACTGAAGCTTTCTTT
>TRBV10-3|TRBJ1-1|NA|NA
CAISPRAEGPNTEAFF
TGTGCCATCAGTCCGAGAGCGGAGGGTCCGAACACTGAAGCTTTCTTT
>TRBV28|TRBJ2-2|NA|few
CASTYSVTGELFF
TGTGCCAGCACTTACAGTGTCACCGGGGAGCTGTTTTTT
>TRBV6-1|TRBJ2-1|TRBD1|NA
CASSLRDRIDEQFF
TGTGCCAGCAGTCTCCGGGACAGGATCGATGAGCAGTTCTTC
>TRBV6-5|TRBJ1-5|TRBD1|once
CASSGQEWGPQHF
TGTGCCAGCAGTGGACAGGAGTGGGGCCCCCAGCATTTT
>TRBV9|TRBJ2-2|NA|NA
CASSVEVTGELFF
TGTGCCAGCAGCGTAGAGGTCACCGGGGAGCTGTTTTTT
>TRBV29-1|TRBJ2-1|TRBD2|few
CSVELLAGDVDEQFF
TGCAGCGTTGAGCTACTAGCGGGAGACGTCGATGAGCAGTTCTTC
>TRBV7-2|TRBJ2-3|TRBD2|few
CASSLERETQYF
TGTGCCAGCAGCTTGGAGCGGGAGACGCAGTATTTT
>TRBV7-2|TRBJ2-1|TRBD2|few
CASSASSGSSYNEQFF
TGTGCCAGCAGCGCCTCTAGCGGGAGCTCCTACAATGAGCAGTTCTTC
>TRBV5-4|TRBJ2-7|NA|NA
CASSLYSSLRTYEQYF
TGTGCCAGCAGCTTGTACAGCTCTCTCCGGACCTACGAGCAGTACTTC
>TRBV18|TRBJ1-3|NA|NA
CASSPPSGGNTIYF
TGTGCCAGCTCACCACCGTCCGGGGGAAACACCATATATTTT
>TRBV30|TRBJ2-5|NA|few
CAWSVGGASETQYF
TGTGCCTGGAGTGTAGGGGGGGCATCGGAGACCCAGTACTTC
>TRBV28|TRBJ2-5|NA|few
CASRANQETQYF
TGTGCCAGCAGGGCTAACCAAGAGACCCAGTACTTC
>TRBV9|TRBJ1-4|NA|few
CASSVDIIGVELFF
TGTGCCAGCAGCGTAGACATAATTGGGGTCGAGCTGTTTTTT
>TRBV28|TRBJ2-7|TRBD1|few
CASSPHQGDYEQYF
TGTGCCAGCAGTCCCCACCAGGGGGATTACGAGCAGTACTTC
>TRBV5-4|TRBJ2-5|TRBD1|few
CASRGQKPGIQETQYF
TGTGCCAGCAGGGGACAGAAACCAGGAATACAAGAGACCCAGTACTTC
>TRBV27|TRBJ1-5|NA|few
CASSPDDRGGAGNQPQHF
TGTGCCAGCAGTCCCGATGACCGCGGGGGGGCGGGTAATCAGCCCCAGCATTTT
>TRBV5-6|TRBJ1-3|NA|NA
CASRGKGNTIYF
TGTGCCAGCAGGGGGAAAGGAAACACCATATATTTT
>TRBV7-3|TRBJ1-2|NA|NA
CASSPQGSYGYTF
TGTGCCAGCAGCCCGCAGGGGAGCTATGGCTACACCTTC
>TRBV6-6|TRBJ2-3|TRBD2|once
CASRRLAGGFDTQYF
TGTGCCAGCAGGCGACTAGCGGGAGGTTTCGATACGCAGTATTTT
>TRBV5-4|TRBJ1-2|NA|few
CASSVDANYGYTF
TGTGCCAGCAGCGTTGACGCCAACTATGGCTACACCTTC